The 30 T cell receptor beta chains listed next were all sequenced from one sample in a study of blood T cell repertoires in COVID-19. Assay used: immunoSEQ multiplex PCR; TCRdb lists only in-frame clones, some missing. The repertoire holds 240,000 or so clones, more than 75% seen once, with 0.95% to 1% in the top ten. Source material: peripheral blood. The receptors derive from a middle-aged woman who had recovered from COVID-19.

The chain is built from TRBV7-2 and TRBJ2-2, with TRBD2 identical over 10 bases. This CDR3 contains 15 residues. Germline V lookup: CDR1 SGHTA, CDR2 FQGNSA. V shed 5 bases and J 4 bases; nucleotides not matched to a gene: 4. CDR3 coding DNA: TGTGCCAGCAGCCCGGGACTAGCGTCCACCGGGGAGCTGTTTTTT. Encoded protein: CASSPGLASTGELFF.

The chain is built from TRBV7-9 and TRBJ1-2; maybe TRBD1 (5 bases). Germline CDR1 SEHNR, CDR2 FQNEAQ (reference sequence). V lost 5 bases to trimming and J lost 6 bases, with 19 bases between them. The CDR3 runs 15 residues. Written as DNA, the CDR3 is TGTGCCAGCAGCCCCGGGGGTGTTCGGCGGCATGGCTACACCTTC. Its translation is CASSPGGVRRHGYTF.

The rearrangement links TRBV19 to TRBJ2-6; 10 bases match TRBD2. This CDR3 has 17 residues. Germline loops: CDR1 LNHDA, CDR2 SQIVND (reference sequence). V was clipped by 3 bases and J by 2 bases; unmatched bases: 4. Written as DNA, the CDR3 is TGTGCCAGTAGTATCCGAGCGGGGGGGACTGGGGCCAACGTCCTGACTTTC. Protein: CASSIRAGGTGANVLTF.

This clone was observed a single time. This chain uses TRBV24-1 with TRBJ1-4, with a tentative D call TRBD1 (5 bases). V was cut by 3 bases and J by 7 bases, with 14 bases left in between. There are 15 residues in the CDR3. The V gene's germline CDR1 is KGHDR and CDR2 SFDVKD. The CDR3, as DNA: TGTGCCACCAGTGATGGGCAGGGTTTCGGTGAAAAACTGTTTTTT. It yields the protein CATSDGQGFGEKLFF.

This CDR3 reads CASSVGDWNSYEQYF. The CDR3 nucleotides are TGTGCCAGCAGCGTAGGGGACTGGAACTCCTACGAGCAGTACTTC. V is TRBV9 and J is TRBJ2-7; the D gene is possibly TRBD2 (6 bases). Trimming removed 0 bases from V and 0 bases from J, with 10 bases in between. The germline gives CDR1 SGDLS, CDR2 YYNGEE. The CDR3 runs to 15 residues.

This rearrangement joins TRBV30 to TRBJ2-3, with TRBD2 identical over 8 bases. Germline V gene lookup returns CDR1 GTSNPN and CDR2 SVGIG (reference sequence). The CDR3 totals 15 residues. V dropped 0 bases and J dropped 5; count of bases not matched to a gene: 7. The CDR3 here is CAWSVGLAGRDTQYF. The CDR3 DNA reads TGTGCCTGGAGTGTCGGTCTAGCGGGCCGAGATACGCAGTATTTT.

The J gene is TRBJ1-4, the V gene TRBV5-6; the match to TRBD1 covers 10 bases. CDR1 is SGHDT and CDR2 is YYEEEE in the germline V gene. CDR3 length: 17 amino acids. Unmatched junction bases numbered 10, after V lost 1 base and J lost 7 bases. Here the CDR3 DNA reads TGTGCCAGCAGCTTGTTTTTTGGGACAGGGGCTGGTGAAAAACTGTTTTTT. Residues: CASSLFFGTGAGEKLFF. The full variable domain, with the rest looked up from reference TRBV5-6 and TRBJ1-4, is DAGVTQSPTHLIKTRGQQVTLRCSPKSGHDTVSWYQQALGQGPQFIFQYYEEEERQRGNFPDRFSGHQFPNYSSELNVNALLLGDSALYLCASSLFFGTGAGEKLFFGSGTQLSVL.

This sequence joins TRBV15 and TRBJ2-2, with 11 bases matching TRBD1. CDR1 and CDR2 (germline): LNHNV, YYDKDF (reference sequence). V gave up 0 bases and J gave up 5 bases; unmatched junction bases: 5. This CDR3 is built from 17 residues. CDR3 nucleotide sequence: TGTGCCACCAGCAGAGATGGACAGGGGGCCTTGACCGGGGAGCTGTTTTTT. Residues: CATSRDGQGALTGELFF.

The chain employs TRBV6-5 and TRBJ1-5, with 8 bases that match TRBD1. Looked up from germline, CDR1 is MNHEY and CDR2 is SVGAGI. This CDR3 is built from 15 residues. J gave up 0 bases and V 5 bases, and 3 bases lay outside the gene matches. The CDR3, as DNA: TGTGCCAGCAGTCGGGACAGGCCTAGCAATCAGCCCCAGCATTTT. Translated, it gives CASSRDRPSNQPQHF.

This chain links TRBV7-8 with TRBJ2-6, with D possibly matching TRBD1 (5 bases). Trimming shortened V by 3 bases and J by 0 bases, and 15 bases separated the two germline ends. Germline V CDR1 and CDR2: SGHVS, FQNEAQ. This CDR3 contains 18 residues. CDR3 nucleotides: TGTGCCAGCAGCTTGCTAGGCGGCAGGGCCTCTGGGGCCAACGTCCTGACTTTC. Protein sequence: CASSLLGGRASGANVLTF.

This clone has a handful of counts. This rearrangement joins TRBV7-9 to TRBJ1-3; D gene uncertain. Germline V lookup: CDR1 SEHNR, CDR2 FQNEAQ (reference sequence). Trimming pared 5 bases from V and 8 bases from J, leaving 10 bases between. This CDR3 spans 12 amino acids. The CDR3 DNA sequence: TGTGCCAGCAGCCCCTCTGCGGACACCATATATTTT. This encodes CASSPSADTIYF.

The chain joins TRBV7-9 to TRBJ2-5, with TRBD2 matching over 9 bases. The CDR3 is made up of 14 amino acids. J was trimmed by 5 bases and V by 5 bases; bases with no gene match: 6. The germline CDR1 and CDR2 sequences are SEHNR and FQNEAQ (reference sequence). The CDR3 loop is CASSPPREGETQYF. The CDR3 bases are TGTGCCAGCAGCCCCCCGCGGGAGGGGGAGACCCAGTACTTC.

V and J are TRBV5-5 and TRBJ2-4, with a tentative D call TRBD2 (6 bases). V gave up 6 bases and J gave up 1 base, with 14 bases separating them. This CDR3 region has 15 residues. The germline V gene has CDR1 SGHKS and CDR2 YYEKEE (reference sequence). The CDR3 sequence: CASTPTGTAKNIQYF. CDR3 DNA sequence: TGTGCCAGCACCCCGACCGGGACTGCCAAAAACATTCAGTACTTC.

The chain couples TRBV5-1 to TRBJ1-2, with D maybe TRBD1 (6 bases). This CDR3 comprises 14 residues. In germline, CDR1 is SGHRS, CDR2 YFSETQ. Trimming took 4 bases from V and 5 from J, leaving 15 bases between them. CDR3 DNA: TGCGCCAGCAGCACCGGACAGCCCTCTTATGGCTACACCTTC. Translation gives CASSTGQPSYGYTF.

CDR3 bases: TGCGCCAGCAGCCAACTAGCGGGAGCGGCCTACGAGCAGTACTTC. Translation: CASSQLAGAAYEQYF. The rearrangement joins TRBV4-1 to TRBJ2-7, with 10 bases fitting TRBD2. Trimming removed 2 bases from V and 2 bases from J; junction bases left unmatched: 3. CDR1 is MGHRA and CDR2 is YSYEKL in the germline V gene. The CDR3 has 15 residues.

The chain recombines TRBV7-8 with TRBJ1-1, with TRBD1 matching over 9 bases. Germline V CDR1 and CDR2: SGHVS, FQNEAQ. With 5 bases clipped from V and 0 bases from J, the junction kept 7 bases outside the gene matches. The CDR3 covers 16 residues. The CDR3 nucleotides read TGTGCCAGCAGCCCACGCGGGACAGGGATGAACACTGAAGCTTTCTTT. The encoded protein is CASSPRGTGMNTEAFF.

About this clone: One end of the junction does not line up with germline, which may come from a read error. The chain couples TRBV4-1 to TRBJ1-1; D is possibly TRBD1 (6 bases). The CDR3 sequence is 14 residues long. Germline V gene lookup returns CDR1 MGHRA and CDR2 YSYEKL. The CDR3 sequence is CASSQSAARGWGIF. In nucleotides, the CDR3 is TGCGCCAGCAGCCAGAGCGCGGCCAGGGGTTGGGGGATCTTT.

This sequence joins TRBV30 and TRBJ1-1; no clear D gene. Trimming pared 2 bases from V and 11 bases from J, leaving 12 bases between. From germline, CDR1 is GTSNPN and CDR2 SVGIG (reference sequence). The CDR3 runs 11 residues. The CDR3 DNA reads TGTGCCTGGAGTCCCCTCACAACGGCTTTCTTT. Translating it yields CAWSPLTTAFF.

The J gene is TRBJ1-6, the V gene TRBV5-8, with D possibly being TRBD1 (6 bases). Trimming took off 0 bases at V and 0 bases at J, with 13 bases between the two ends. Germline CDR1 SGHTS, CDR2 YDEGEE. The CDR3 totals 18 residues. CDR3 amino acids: CASSLVAGARSYNSPLHF. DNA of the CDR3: TGTGCCAGCAGCTTGGTCGCGGGGGCCCGCTCCTATAATTCACCCCTCCACTTT. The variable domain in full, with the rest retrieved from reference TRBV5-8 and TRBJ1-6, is EAGVTQSPTHLIKTRGQQATLRCSPISGHTSVYWYQQALGLGLQFLLWYDEGEERNRGNFPPRFSGRQFPNYSSELNVNALELEDSALYLCASSLVAGARSYNSPLHFGNGTRLTVT.

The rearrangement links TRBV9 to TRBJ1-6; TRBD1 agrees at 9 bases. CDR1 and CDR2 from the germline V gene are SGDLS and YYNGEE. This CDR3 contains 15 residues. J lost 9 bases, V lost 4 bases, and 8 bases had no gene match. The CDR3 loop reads CASSPTADRGSPLHF. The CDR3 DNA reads TGTGCCAGCAGCCCAACGGCGGACAGGGGTTCACCCCTCCACTTT.

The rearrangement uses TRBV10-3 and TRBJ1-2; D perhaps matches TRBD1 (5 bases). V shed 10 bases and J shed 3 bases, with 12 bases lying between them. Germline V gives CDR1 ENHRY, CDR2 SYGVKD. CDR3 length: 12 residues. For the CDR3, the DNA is TGTGCCACCCAGGCACAGGACTATGGCTACACCTTC. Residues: CATQAQDYGYTF.

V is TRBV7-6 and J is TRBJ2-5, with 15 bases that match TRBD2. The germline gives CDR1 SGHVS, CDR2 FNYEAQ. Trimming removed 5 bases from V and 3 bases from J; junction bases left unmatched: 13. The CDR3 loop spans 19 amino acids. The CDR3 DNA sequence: TGTGCCAGCAGCCCCTGGACTAGCGGGAGGGCCGGGGGCAAAGAGACCCAGTACTTC. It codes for CASSPWTSGRAGGKETQYF. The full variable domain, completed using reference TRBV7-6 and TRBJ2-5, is GAGVSQSPRYKVTKRGQDVALRCDPISGHVSLYWYRQALGQGPEFLTYFNYEAQQDKSGLPNDRFSAERPEGSISTLTIQRTEQRDSAMYRCASSPWTSGRAGGKETQYFGPGTRLLVL.

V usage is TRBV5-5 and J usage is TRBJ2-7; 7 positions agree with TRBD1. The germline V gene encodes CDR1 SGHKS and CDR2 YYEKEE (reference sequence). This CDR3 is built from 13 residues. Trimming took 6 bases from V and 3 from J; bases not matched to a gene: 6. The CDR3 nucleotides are TGTGCCAGCACCCGGGACAGCATCTACGAGCAGTACTTC. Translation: CASTRDSIYEQYF.

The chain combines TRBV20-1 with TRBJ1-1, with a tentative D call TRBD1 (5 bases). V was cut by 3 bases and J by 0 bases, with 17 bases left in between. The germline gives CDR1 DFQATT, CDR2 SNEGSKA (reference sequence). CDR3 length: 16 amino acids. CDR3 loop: CSASGAWGGLNTEAFF. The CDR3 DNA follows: TGCAGTGCTAGTGGGGCGTGGGGGGGATTGAACACTGAAGCTTTCTTT.

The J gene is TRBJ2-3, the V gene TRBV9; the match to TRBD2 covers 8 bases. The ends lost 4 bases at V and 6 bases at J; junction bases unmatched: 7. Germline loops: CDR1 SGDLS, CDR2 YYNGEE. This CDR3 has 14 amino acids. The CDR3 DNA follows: TGTGCCAGCAGCCCCGGGGGGGCGGGGGATACGCAGTATTTT. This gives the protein CASSPGGAGDTQYF.

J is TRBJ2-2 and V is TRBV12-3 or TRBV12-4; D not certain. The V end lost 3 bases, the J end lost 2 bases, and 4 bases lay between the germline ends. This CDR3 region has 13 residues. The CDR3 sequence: CASSLGNTGELFF. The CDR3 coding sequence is TGTGCCAGCAGTTTGGGCAACACCGGGGAGCTGTTTTTT.

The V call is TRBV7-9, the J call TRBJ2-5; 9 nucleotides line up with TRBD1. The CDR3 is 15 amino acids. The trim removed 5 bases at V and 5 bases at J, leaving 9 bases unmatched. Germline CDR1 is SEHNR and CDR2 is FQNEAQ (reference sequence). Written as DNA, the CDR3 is TGTGCCAGCAGCCCCCCCTCCGGGACAGGGGAGACCCAGTACTTC. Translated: CASSPPSGTGETQYF.

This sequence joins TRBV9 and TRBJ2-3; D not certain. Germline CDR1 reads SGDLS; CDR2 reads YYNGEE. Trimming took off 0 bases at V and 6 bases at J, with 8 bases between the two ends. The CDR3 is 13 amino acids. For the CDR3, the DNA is TGTGCCAGCAGCGTAGTGCCAGCGGATACGCAGTATTTT. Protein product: CASSVVPADTQYF.

CDR3 region: CASSLMAGEGYTF. For the CDR3, the DNA is TGTGCCAGCAGCTTAATGGCCGGGGAGGGCTACACCTTC. The chain combines TRBV7-3 with TRBJ1-2; D not certain. V was shortened by 1 base and J by 8 bases, with 11 bases between the two germline ends. The CDR3 runs to 13 residues. Germline loops: CDR1 SGHTA, CDR2 FQGTGA.

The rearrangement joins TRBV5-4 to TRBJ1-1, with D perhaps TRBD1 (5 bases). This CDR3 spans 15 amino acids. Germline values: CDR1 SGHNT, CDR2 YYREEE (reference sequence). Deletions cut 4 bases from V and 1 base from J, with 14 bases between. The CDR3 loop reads CASSPIGGANTEAFF. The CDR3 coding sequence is TGTGCCAGCAGCCCCATTGGCGGGGCGAACACTGAAGCTTTCTTT.